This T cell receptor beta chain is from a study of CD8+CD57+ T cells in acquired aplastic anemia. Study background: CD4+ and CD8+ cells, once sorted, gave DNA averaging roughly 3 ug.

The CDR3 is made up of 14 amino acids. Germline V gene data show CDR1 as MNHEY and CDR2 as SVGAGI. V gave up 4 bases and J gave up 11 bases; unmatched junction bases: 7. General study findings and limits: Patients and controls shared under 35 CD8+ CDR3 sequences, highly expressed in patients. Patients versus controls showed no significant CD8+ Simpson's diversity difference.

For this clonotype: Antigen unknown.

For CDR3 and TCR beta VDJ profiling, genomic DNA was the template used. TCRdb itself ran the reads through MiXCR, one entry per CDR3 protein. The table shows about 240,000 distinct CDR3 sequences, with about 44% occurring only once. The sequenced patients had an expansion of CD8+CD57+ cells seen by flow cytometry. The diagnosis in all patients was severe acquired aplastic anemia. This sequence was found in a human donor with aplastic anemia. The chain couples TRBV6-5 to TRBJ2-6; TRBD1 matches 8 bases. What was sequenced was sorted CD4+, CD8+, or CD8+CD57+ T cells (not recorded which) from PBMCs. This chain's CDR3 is CASSSGQGAYVLTF. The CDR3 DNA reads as TGTGCCAGCAGTTCAGGGCAGGGGGCTTACGTCCTGACTTTC.